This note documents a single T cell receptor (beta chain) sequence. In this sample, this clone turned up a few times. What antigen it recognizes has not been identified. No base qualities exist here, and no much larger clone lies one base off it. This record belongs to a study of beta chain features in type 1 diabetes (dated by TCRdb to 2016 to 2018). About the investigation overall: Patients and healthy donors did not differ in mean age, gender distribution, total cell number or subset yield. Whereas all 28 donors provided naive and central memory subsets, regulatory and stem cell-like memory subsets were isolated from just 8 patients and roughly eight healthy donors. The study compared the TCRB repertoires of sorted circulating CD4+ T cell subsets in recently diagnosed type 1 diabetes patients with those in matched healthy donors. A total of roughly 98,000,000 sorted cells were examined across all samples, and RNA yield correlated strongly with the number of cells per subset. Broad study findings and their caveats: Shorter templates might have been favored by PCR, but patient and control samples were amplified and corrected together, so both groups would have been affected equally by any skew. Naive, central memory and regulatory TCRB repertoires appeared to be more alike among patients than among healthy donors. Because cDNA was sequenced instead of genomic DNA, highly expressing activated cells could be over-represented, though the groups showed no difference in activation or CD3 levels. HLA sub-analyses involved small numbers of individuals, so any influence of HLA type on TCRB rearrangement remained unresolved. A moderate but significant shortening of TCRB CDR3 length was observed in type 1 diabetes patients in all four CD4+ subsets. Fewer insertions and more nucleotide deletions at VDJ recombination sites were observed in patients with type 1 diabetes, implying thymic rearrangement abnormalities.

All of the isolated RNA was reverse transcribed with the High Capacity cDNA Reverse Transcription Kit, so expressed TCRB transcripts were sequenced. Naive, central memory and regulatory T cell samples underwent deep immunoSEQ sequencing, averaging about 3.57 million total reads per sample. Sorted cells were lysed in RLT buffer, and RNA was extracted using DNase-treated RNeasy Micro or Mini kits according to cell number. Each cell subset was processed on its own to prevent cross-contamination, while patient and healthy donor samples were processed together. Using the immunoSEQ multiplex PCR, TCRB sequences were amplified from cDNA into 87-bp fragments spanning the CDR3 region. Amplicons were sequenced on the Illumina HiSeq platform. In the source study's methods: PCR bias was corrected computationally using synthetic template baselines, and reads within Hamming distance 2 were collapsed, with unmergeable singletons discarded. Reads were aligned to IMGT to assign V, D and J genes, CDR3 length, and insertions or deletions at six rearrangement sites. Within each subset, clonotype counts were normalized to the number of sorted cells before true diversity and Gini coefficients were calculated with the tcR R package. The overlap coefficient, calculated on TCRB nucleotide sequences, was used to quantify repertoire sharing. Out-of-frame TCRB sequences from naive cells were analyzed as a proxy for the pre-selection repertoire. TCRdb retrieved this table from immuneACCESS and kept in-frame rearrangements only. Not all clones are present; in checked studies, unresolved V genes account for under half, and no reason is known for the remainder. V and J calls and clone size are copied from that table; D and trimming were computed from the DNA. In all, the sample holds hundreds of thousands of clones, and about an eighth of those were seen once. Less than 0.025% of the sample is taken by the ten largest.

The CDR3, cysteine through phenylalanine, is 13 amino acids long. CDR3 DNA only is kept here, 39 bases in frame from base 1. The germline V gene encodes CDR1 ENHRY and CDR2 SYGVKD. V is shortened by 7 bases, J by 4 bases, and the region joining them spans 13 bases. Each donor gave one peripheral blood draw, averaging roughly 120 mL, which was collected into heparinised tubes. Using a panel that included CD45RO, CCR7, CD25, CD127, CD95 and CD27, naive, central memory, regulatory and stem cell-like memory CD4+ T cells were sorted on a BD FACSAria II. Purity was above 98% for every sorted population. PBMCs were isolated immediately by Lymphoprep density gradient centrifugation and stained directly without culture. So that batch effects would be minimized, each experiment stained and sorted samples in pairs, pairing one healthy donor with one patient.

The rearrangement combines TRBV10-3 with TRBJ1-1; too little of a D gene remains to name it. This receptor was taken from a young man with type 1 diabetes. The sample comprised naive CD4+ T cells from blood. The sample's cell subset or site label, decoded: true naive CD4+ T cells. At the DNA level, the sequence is TGTGCCATCACAGAGGATCCAGGCACTGAAGCTTTCTTT. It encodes CAITEDPGTEAFF.